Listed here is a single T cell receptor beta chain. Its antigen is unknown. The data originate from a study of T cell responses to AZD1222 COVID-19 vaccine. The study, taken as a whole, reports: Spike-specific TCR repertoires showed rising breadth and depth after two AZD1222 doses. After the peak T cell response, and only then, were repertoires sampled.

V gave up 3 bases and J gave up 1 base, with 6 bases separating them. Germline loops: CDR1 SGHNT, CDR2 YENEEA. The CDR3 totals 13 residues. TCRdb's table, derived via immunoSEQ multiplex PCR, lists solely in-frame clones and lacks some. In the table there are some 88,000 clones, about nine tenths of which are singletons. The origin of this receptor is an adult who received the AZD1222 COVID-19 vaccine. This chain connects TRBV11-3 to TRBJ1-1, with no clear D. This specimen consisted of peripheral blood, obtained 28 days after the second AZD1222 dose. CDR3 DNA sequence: TGTGCCAGCAGCTTTAGTAGGAACACTGAAGCTTTCTTT. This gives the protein CASSFSRNTEAFF.